The 7 T cell receptor beta chains below all came from one sample that was sequenced in a study of response to subunit inactivated influenza vaccine. TCRdb processed the RT-PCR reads anew with MiXCR; each CDR3 protein has one entry. The sample yields hundreds of thousands of distinct CDR3 sequences, roughly 13% seen once. Source: PBMCs from blood, taken around 14 days before vaccination. Receptors originate from a man aged 50-60 years who received an inactivated influenza vaccine.

The V and J genes are TRBV5-4 and TRBJ1-2, with 10 bases matching TRBD1. The CDR3 consists of 15 residues. Germline CDR1 SGHNT, CDR2 YYREEE (reference sequence). Losses at the gene ends were 3 bases for V and 2 bases for J; bases not matched to a gene: 4. As DNA, the CDR3 is TGTGCCAGCAGCTGGAGGACAGGGGGGAACTATGGCTACACCTTC. Amino acid sequence: CASSWRTGGNYGYTF.

This clonotype showed up just a few times. V is TRBV10-3 and J is TRBJ1-1; D ambiguous. V lost 2 bases to trimming and J lost 1 base, with 5 bases between them. The germline V gene encodes CDR1 ENHRY and CDR2 SYGVKD. The CDR3 totals 13 residues. CDR3 DNA: TGTGCCATCAGTGAGGGCCAGAACACTGAAGCTTTCTTT. As protein: CAISEGQNTEAFF.

The gene calls are TRBV5-1 and TRBJ2-3, with 10 bases matching TRBD2. CDR3 length: 16 amino acids. Germline trimming cut 4 bases from V and 6 bases from J; bases unmatched to any gene: 11. Germline CDR1 SGHRS, CDR2 YFSETQ. The CDR3 nucleotides are TGCGCCAGCAGCCAGAGCGGGAGGGCCTTTTCGGATACGCAGTATTTT. It is translated as CASSQSGRAFSDTQYF.

This clonotype was seen a few times. The chain couples TRBV20-1 to TRBJ2-7, with unresolved D. Germline CDR1 DFQATT, CDR2 SNEGSKA (reference sequence). V gave up 1 base and J gave up 2 bases, with 12 bases separating them. The CDR3 loop spans 14 amino acids. CDR3 in DNA: TGCAGTGCTAGAGTTGGCGGAGCTACCTACGAGCAGTACTTC. Residues: CSARVGGATYEQYF.

This sequence joins TRBV28 and TRBJ1-1; tentatively, D is TRBD1 (5 bases). The germline CDR1 and CDR2 sequences are MDHEN and SYDVKM. With 6 bases removed from V and 8 bases from J, the gap between germline ends came to 16 bases. The CDR3 runs 13 residues. As DNA, the CDR3 is TGTGCCAGCAGGACACCCTTGAGACAGGAAGCTTTCTTT. Its protein product is CASRTPLRQEAFF.

There are many counts of this clonotype. The CDR3 sequence: CASSLSGGREQFF. The CDR3 DNA follows: TGTGCCAGCAGTTTATCCGGGGGGCGTGAGCAGTTCTTC. This sequence joins TRBV27 and TRBJ2-1, with a weak D call TRBD2 (7 bases). The CDR3 runs to 13 residues. Germline-derived CDR1 and CDR2 are MNHEY and SMNVEV (reference sequence). Trimming removed 0 bases at V and 9 bases at J, with 9 bases between.

The count of this clonotype is one. V usage is TRBV7-9 and J usage is TRBJ2-7; 12 nucleotides line up with TRBD2. The CDR3 loop spans 15 amino acids. In germline, CDR1 is SEHNR, CDR2 FQNEAQ (reference sequence). Losses at the gene ends were 3 bases for V and 7 bases for J; bases not matched to a gene: 7. Written as DNA, the CDR3 is TGTGCCAGCAGCTTCTCTAGCGGGAGGGCGTGGGAGCAGTACTTC. It encodes CASSFSSGRAWEQYF. The entire variable domain, with the rest obtained from reference TRBV7-9 and TRBJ2-7, is as follows: DTGVSQNPRHKITKRGQNVTFRCDPISEHNRLYWYRQTLGQGPEFLTYFQNEAQLEKSRLLSDRFSAERPKGSFSTLEIQRTEQGDSAMYLCASSFSSGRAWEQYFGPGTRLTVT.